These 17 T cell receptor beta chains were sequenced from one sample in a study of blood T cell repertoires in COVID-19. Libraries were prepared by immunoSEQ multiplex PCR; TCRdb keeps only in-frame clonotypes and omits some of them. The sample shows about 300,000 clones, over 75% of them seen only once. The sample consisted of peripheral blood. The receptors here all came from a woman aged 25 to 45 with COVID-19, enrolled during active disease.

This clone is a singleton in its sample. The CDR3 nucleotides read TGCAGCGGAACCCAGACCGGGGAGCTGTTTTTT. It yields the protein CSGTQTGELFF. The chain recombines TRBV29-1 with TRBJ2-2; D is undetermined. The V and J ends lost 7 bases and 5 bases respectively, with 8 bases between them. Looked up from germline, CDR1 is SQVTM and CDR2 is ANQGSEA. This CDR3 region has 11 residues.

V is TRBV5-8 and J is TRBJ2-7; TRBD1 matches 7 bases. The CDR3 has 14 amino acids. Germline CDR1 is SGHTS and CDR2 is YDEGEE. V gave up 3 bases and J gave up 2 bases; unmatched junction bases: 5. The DNA for the CDR3 is TGTGCCAGCAGCTCCCGGGACAGTGCCTACGAGCAGTACTTC. As protein: CASSSRDSAYEQYF.

The rearrangement uses TRBV19 and TRBJ1-2; possibly TRBD1 for D (6 bases). The CDR3 consists of 16 residues. Germline CDR1 reads LNHDA; CDR2 reads SQIVND (reference sequence). Deletions cut 6 bases from V and 2 bases from J, with 19 bases between. The CDR3: CASRRGEGQKNYGYTF. For the CDR3, the DNA is TGTGCCAGTAGACGGGGTGAAGGACAGAAAAACTATGGCTACACCTTC.

The rearrangement joins TRBV14 to TRBJ2-1; a possible D gene is TRBD1 (6 bases). V gave up 4 bases and J gave up 9 bases, with 19 bases separating them. CDR1 is SGHDN and CDR2 is FVKESK in the germline V gene. The CDR3 sequence is 15 residues long. CDR3 residues: CASSPQPRGRTEQFF. Written as DNA, the CDR3 is TGTGCCAGCAGCCCCCAACCCAGGGGTAGAACTGAGCAGTTCTTC.

V and J are TRBV24-1 and TRBJ2-2; 8 positions match TRBD1. CDR1 is KGHDR, CDR2 SFDVKD, per germline. V shed 4 bases, J shed 6 bases, and the junction held 3 bases outside the gene matches. The CDR3 is 14 residues long. CDR3 sequence (DNA): TGTGCCACCAGTGAACCCAGGGGGCCCGGGGAGCTGTTTTTT. It yields the protein CATSEPRGPGELFF.

The V call is TRBV28, the J call TRBJ2-7, with 10 bases fitting TRBD2. V dropped 3 bases and J dropped 3; count of bases not matched to a gene: 5. The CDR3 runs 15 residues. In germline, CDR1 is MDHEN, CDR2 SYDVKM. CDR3 sequence reads: CASSLLAGVIYEQYF. The CDR3 nucleotides read TGTGCCAGCAGTTTGCTAGCGGGAGTAATCTACGAGCAGTACTTC.

This clone was seen a handful of times. This chain connects TRBV28 to TRBJ2-1; D is perhaps TRBD2 (5 bases). This CDR3 is 17 amino acids long. Germline V gene lookup returns CDR1 MDHEN and CDR2 SYDVKM. V was pared by 5 bases and J by 0 bases, with 17 bases between. The CDR3 coding sequence is TGTGCCAGCAGTCTCACTAGGTTTGATGACTCCTACAATGAGCAGTTCTTC. It translates to CASSLTRFDDSYNEQFF.

The CDR3 DNA reads TGCGCCAGCAGCCAAGGACTAAAGAATGAGCAGTTCTTC. It specifies CASSQGLKNEQFF. The chain employs TRBV4-3 and TRBJ2-1; weak D call: TRBD2 (5 bases). Trimming removed 1 base from V and 7 bases from J, with 8 bases in between. Per the germline V gene, CDR1 is LGHNA and CDR2 is YSLEER. The CDR3 spans 13 residues.

The V and J genes are TRBV18 and TRBJ1-6; unclear D gene. Trimming stripped 3 bases from V and 7 bases from J, with 7 bases between. This CDR3 contains 13 residues. Germline V gives CDR1 KGHSH, CDR2 LQKENI. The CDR3 DNA follows: TGTGCCAGCTCACCCGTAGAAAATTCACCCCTCCACTTT. It specifies CASSPVENSPLHF.

V gene TRBV4-1 combines with J gene TRBJ2-7; D might be TRBD1 (6 bases). The CDR3 is 16 residues long. With 0 bases removed from V and 2 bases from J, the gap between germline ends came to 14 bases. From germline, CDR1 is MGHRA and CDR2 YSYEKL. The chain's CDR3 is CASSQDLGAGAYEQYF. CDR3 nucleotide sequence: TGCGCCAGCAGCCAAGATCTGGGGGCAGGGGCCTACGAGCAGTACTTC.

This clone appeared once. This chain joins TRBV6-5 and TRBJ1-1; D might be TRBD1 (5 bases). Trimming stripped 5 bases from V and 5 bases from J, with 15 bases between. CDR3 size: 14 residues. CDR1 and CDR2 from the germline V gene are MNHEY and SVGAGI. The CDR3 region is CASSNVGAWTEAFF. In DNA, the CDR3 is TGTGCCAGCAGTAACGTAGGGGCTTGGACTGAAGCTTTCTTT.

This clone has only one observation. This rearrangement joins TRBV2 to TRBJ1-1; D gene uncertain. Germline CDR1 reads SNHLY; CDR2 reads FYNNEI. Trimming took 5 bases from V and 4 from J, leaving 14 bases between them. This CDR3 contains 14 residues. The CDR3 loop reads CASSLDSGGTEAFF. The CDR3 DNA follows: TGTGCCAGCAGTCTTGACTCTGGTGGCACTGAAGCTTTCTTT.

The V gene is TRBV4-1, the J gene TRBJ2-5, with a possible D match to TRBD2 (6 bases). Per the germline V gene, CDR1 is MGHRA and CDR2 is YSYEKL. The CDR3 is 13 amino acids. Trimming shortened V by 3 bases and J by 5 bases, and 10 bases separated the two germline ends. The CDR3 here is CASSQAEGETQYF. The CDR3 nucleotides are TGCGCCAGCAGCCAGGCGGAGGGGGAGACCCAGTACTTC.

The chain combines TRBV4-3 with TRBJ2-7; no clear D gene. The ends were cut back, 0 bases at V and 1 base at J, with 13 bases in the middle. Germline values: CDR1 LGHNA, CDR2 YSLEER. This CDR3 is built from 16 residues. DNA of the CDR3: TGCGCCAGCAGCCAAGAGACGGTCGTAGCTTCCTACGAGCAGTACTTC. It translates to CASSQETVVASYEQYF.

V is TRBV4-3 and J is TRBJ1-5; the D is unclear. Trimming left V 4 bases short and J 6 bases short, with 10 bases between. This CDR3 spans 13 amino acids. In germline, CDR1 is LGHNA, CDR2 YSLEER. This CDR3 reads CASSRGISQPQHF. The CDR3, as DNA: TGCGCCAGCAGCCGAGGGATCAGTCAGCCCCAGCATTTT.

The table lists this clone with a few counts. The J gene is TRBJ2-3, the V gene TRBV2; D might be TRBD2 (6 bases). V dropped 8 bases and J dropped 4 bases, with 10 bases sitting between them. Germline loops: CDR1 SNHLY, CDR2 FYNNEI. CDR3 length: 12 amino acids. The CDR3 coding sequence is TGTGCCAGCGGCGGGACCGCAGATACGCAGTATTTT. Protein product: CASGGTADTQYF. Full variable domain (missing parts from reference TRBV2 and TRBJ2-3): EPEVTQTPSHQVTQMGQEVILRCVPISNHLYFYWYRQILGQKVEFLVSFYNNEISEKSEIFDDQFSVERPDGSNFTLKIRSTKLEDSAMYFCASGGTADTQYFGPGTRLTVL.

The chain joins TRBV11-1 to TRBJ2-3; a weak D match, TRBD2 (7 bases). V lost 10 bases and J lost 3, with 14 bases in between. The CDR3 runs 13 residues. CDR1 and CDR2 from the germline V gene are SGHAT and FQDESV (reference sequence). CDR3 sequence reads: CAISGGPTDTQYF. DNA of the CDR3: TGTGCCATCTCCGGGGGGCCGACAGATACGCAGTATTTT.